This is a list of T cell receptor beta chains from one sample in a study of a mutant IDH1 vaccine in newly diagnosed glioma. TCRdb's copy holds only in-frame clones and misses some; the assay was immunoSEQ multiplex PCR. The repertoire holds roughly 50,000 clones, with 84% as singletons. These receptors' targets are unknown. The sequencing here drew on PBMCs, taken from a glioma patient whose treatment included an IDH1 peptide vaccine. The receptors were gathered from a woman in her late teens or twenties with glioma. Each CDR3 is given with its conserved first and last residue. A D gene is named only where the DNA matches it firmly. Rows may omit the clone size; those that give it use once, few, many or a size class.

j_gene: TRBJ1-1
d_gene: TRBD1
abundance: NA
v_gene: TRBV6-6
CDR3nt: TGTGCCAGCAGTTACGGGACAGGGGGGTCCACTGAAGCTTTCTTT
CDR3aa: CASSYGTGGSTEAFF

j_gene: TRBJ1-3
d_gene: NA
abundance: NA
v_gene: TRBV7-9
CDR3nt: TGTGCCAGCAGCTTAGAACCCGGCGGAAACACCATATATTTT
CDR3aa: CASSLEPGGNTIYF

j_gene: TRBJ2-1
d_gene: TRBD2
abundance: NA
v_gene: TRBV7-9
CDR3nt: TGTGCCAGCAGCTTACAAGCGGGACGCAATGAGCAGTTCTTC
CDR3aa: CASSLQAGRNEQFF

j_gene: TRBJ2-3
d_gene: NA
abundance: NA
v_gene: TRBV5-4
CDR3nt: TGTGCCAGCAGCTTGGAAGCAGGCAGGGTTTCTGGAGATACGCAGTATTTT
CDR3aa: CASSLEAGRVSGDTQYF

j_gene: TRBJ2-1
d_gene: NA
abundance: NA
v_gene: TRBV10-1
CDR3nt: TGCGCCAGCAGTGACCAGATTCGCTCCTACAATGAGCAGTTCTTC
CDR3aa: CASSDQIRSYNEQFF

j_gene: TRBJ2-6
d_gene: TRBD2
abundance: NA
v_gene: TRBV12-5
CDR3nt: TGTGCTAGCCCTAGCGGGATCCGCTCTGGGGCCAACGTCCTGACTTTC
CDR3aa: CASPSGIRSGANVLTF

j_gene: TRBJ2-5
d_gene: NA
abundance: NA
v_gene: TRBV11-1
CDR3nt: TGTGCCAGCAGCTCCGAGAGCTGGACGGGGACCCAGTACTTC
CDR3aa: CASSSESWTGTQYF

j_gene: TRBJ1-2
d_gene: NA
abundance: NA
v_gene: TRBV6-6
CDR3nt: TGTGCCAGCAGTCTAACAGTAAACTATGGCTACACCTTC
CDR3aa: CASSLTVNYGYTF

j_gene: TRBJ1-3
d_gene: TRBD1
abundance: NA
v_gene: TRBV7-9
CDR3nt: TGTGCCAGCAGCCCCGGACAGGGGAGAAACTCTGGAAACACCATATATTTT
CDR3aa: CASSPGQGRNSGNTIYF

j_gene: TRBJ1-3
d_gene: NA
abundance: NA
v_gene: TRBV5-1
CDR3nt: TGCGCCAGCAGCCCAGGATTTGGAAACACCATATATTTT
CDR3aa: CASSPGFGNTIYF

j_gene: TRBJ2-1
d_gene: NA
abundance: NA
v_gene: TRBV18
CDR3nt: TGTGCCAGCTCACCAAAGTATGAGCAGTTCTTC
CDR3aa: CASSPKYEQFF

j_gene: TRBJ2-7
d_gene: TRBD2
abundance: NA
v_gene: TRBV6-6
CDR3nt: TGTGCCAGCAGTTCTCTAGCGGTGCCCCCCCCCTACGAGCAGTACTTC
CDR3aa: CASSSLAVPPPYEQYF

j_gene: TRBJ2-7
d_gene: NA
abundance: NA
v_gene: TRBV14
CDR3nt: TGTGCCAGCAGGCGTTCCGGGAGTTCCTACGAGCAGTACTTC
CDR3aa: CASRRSGSSYEQYF

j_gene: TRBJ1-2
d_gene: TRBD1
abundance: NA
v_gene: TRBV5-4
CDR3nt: TGTGCCAGCAGCCTACCGGACAGGGACTATGGCTACACCTTC
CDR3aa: CASSLPDRDYGYTF

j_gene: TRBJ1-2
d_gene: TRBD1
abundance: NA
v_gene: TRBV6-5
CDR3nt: TGTGCCAGCAGTCCCACGACAGGGGGAGACTATGGCTACACCTTC
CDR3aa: CASSPTTGGDYGYTF

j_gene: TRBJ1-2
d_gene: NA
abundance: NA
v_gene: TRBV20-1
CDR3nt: TGCAGTGCAAGCGGGGAATATGGCTACACCTTC
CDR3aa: CSASGEYGYTF

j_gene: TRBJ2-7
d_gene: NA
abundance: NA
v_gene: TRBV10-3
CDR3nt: TGTGCCATCAGTGAAAGACTGCCCAAGGGAGAGCAGTACTTC
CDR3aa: CAISERLPKGEQYF

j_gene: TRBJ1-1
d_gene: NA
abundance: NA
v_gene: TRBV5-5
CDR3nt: TGTGCCAGCAGCTTGGCCACGGGGGGAGGCACTGAAGCTTTCTTT
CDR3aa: CASSLATGGGTEAFF

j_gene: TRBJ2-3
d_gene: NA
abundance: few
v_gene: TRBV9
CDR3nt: TGTGCCAGCAGCCTCGGGACACCGTCAGATACGCAGTATTTT
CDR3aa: CASSLGTPSDTQYF

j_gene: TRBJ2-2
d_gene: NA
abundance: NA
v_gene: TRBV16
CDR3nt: TGTGCCAGCAGCCTCTACACCGGGGAGCTGTTTTTT
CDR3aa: CASSLYTGELFF

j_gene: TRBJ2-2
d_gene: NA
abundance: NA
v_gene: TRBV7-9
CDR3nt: TGTGCCAGCAGCTCGTTCGTCGCAGGGAGACGTAACACCGGGGAGCTGTTTTTT
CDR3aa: CASSSFVAGRRNTGELFF

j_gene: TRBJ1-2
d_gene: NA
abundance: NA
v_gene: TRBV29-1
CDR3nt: TGCAGCGTTGAGAGCGGGGGAAAAGGCTACACCTTC
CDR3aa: CSVESGGKGYTF

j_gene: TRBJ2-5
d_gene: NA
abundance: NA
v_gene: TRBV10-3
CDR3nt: TGTGCCATCAGGGTAACAGGGTATGGAGAGACCCAGTACTTC
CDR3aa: CAIRVTGYGETQYF

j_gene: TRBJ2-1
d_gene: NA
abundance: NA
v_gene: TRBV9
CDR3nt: TGTGCCAGCAGCGTAGGGGGCCCCAATGAGCAGTTCTTC
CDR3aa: CASSVGGPNEQFF

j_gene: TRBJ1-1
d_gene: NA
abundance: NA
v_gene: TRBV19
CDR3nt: TGTGCCAGTAAATCCATCTTTGACTGGGCTTTCTTT
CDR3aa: CASKSIFDWAFF

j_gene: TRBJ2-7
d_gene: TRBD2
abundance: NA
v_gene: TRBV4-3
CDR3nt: TGCGCCAGCAGTTGGACTAGCGACGGCTACGAGCAGTACTTC
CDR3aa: CASSWTSDGYEQYF

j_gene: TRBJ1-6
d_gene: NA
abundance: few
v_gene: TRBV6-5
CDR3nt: TGTGCCAGCAGAGGACCCCAGAATCTCCTCCACTTT
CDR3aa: CASRGPQNLLHF

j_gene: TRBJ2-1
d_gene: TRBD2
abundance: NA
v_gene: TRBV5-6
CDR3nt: TGTGCCAGCAGCGGGGGGGTCACCTACAATGAGCAGTTCTTC
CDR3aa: CASSGGVTYNEQFF

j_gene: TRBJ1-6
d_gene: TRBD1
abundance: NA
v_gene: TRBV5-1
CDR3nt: TGCGCCAGCAGCCCGGGAGGGACAGAGAATTCACCCCTCCACTTT
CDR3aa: CASSPGGTENSPLHF

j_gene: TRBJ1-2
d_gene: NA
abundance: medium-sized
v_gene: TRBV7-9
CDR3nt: TGTGCCAGCAGCTTGGCAGGGACCTATGGCTACACCTTC
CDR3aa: CASSLAGTYGYTF

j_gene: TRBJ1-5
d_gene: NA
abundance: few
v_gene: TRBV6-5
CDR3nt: TGTGCCAGCAGAACAGGACCTCATCAGCCCCAGCATTTT
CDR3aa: CASRTGPHQPQHF

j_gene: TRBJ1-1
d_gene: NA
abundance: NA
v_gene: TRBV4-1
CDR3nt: TGCGCCAGCAGCGATACGGAGAGGGCTGAAGCTTTCTTT
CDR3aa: CASSDTERAEAFF

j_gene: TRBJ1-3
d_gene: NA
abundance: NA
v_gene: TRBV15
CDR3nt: TGTGCCACCAGCAGAGAGGGAGTGGTATCTGGAAACACCATATATTTT
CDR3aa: CATSREGVVSGNTIYF

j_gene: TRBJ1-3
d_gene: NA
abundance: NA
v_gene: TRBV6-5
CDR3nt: TGTGCCAGCAGAAAATTCAGGGGCTCTGGAAACACCATATATTTT
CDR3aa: CASRKFRGSGNTIYF

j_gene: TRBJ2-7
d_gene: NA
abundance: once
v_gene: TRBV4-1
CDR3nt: TGCGCCAGCAGCCAAGATCTCGGGGCGGGTATCTACGAGCAGTACTTC
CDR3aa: CASSQDLGAGIYEQYF

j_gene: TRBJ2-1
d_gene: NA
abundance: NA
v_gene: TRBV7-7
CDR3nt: TGTGCCAGCAGCCGGAAGTCGCCCCCCAACAATGAGCAGTTCTTC
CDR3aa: CASSRKSPPNNEQFF

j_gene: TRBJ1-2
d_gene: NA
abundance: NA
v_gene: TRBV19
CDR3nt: TGTGCCAGTAGTCTCCGACAGGACCTGGGGGGCTACACCTTC
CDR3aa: CASSLRQDLGGYTF

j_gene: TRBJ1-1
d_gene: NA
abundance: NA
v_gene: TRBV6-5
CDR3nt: TGTGCCAGCAGCAGCGGAGGGTCCGCTCGGGAAGCTTTCTTT
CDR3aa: CASSSGGSAREAFF

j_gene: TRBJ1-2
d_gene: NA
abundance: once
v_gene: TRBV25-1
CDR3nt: TGTGCCAGCAGTGGGCTCAGGGGTGGGAACTATGGCTACACCTTC
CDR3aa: CASSGLRGGNYGYTF

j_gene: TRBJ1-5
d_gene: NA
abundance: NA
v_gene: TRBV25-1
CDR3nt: TGTGCCAGCAGTGAATATTTCACCAATCAGCCCCAGCATTTT
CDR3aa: CASSEYFTNQPQHF

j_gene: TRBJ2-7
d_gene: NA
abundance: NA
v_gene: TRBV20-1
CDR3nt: TGCAGTGCTAGCGGGGGCCACGAGCAGTACTTC
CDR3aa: CSASGGHEQYF

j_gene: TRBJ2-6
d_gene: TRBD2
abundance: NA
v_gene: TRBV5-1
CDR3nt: TGCGCCAGCAGCTTGACTAGCGGGAGAGTATCTGGGGCCAACGTCCTGACTTTC
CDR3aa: CASSLTSGRVSGANVLTF

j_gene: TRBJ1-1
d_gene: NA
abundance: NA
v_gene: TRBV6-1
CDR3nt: TGTGCCAGCAGTGCGGGCCTTACTATGAACACTGAAGCTTTCTTT
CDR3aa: CASSAGLTMNTEAFF

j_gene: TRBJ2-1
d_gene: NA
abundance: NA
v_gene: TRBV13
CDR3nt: TGTGCCAGCAGCTTAAGACTCTGGACGGAACATAGCTCCTACAATGAGCAGTTCTTC
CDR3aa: CASSLRLWTEHSSYNEQFF

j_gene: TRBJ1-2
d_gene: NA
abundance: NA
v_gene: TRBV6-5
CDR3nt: TGTGCCAGCAGTTACTCCGGGGCCTCTGGCTACACCTTC
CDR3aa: CASSYSGASGYTF

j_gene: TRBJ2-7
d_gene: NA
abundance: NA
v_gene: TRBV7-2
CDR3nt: TGTGCCAGCAGCTTACAAACGGGTGAGCAGTACTTC
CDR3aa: CASSLQTGEQYF

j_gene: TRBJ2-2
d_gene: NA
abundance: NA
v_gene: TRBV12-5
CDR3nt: TGTGCTAGTGGTTTTGCCACAGGGAGCACCGGGGAGCTGTTTTTT
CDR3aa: CASGFATGSTGELFF

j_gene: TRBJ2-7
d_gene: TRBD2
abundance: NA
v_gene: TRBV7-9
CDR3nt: TGTGCCAGCAGCTTACTTGCTAGCGGGTTCGAGCAGTACTTC
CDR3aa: CASSLLASGFEQYF

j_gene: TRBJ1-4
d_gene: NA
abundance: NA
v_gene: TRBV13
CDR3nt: TGTGCCAGCAGCTACGGAGAGTGGGAAAAACTGTTTTTT
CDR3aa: CASSYGEWEKLFF

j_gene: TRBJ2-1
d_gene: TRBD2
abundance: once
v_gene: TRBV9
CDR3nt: TGTGCCAGCAGCGTAGACCCTCGGGGGAGGGCCAATGAGCAGTTCTTC
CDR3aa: CASSVDPRGRANEQFF

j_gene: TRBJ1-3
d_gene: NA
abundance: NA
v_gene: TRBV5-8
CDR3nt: TGTGCCAGCAGCTTGGACAGCTCTGGAAACACCATATATTTT
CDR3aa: CASSLDSSGNTIYF

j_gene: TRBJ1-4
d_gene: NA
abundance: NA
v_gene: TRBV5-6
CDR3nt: TGTGCCAGCAGCTTGTGGGCTGATGAAAAACTGTTTTTT
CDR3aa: CASSLWADEKLFF

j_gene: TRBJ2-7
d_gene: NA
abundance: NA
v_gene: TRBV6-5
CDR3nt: TGTGCCAGTGGAGGGGGGGCCTCGCGGGAGCAGTACTTC
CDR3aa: CASGGGASREQYF